This T cell receptor (beta chain) was sequenced during a study of T cells after yellow fever vaccination. Overall study results and limits: Clonotypes found in both CD4 and CD8 compartments made up a small share.

MiXCR was run by TCRdb on the 5' RACE reads, yielding one entry per CDR3 protein. The table has around 530,000 distinct CDR3 sequences, approximately 16% seen once. The CDR3 runs 14 residues. Trimming stripped 5 bases from V and 1 base from J, with 12 bases between. Germline lookup yields CDR1 SGHKS and CDR2 YYEKEE (reference sequence). This clonotype turned up a few times. Antigen: not known. The rearrangement joins TRBV5-5 to TRBJ1-1; D unresolved. The sequence came from a man between 18 and 35 years old who received the YFV17D yellow fever vaccine. Sequences were derived from PBMCs, sampled 4 to 6 days after the first yellow fever vaccination. The CDR3 DNA sequence: TGTGCCAGCAGACGCCTCACAGAGAACACTGAAGCTTTCTTT. Protein product: CASRRLTENTEAFF.